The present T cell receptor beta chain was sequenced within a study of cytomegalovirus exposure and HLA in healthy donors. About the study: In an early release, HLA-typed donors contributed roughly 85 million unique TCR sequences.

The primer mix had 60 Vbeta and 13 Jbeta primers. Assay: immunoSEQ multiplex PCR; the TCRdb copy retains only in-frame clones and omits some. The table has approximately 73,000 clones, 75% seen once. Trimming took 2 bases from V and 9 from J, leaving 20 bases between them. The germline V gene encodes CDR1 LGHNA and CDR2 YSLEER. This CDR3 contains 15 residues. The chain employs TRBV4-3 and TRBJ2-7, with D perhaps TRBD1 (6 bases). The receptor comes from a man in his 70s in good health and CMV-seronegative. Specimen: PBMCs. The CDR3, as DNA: TGCGCCAGCAGCCAACTCCTTCAACAGGGAAGGGTGCAGTACTTC. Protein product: CASSQLLQQGRVQYF.